Each of the 23 T cell receptor beta chains below was sequenced from the same sample in a study of regulatory T cells in long-lasting Graves disease. Assembly of TCR beta libraries relied on iRepertoire HTBI primers together with Arm-PCR of CDR3 regions. One entry per CDR3 protein, called by TCRdb with MiXCR from the multiplex PCR reads. Of around 500,000 distinct CDR3 sequences in the sample, under 25% were seen once. Documented time point: persistent/refractory GD, antithyroid drugs over 5 years with positive TRAb. Generation of the TCR library employed RNA extracted from PBMCs. The specimen was peripheral blood mononuclear cells (PBMCs), collected when the disease was refractory, from a patient treated with antithyroid drugs. The receptors here all came from a female donor with Graves disease.

This clonotype was detected ten times or more. This chain links TRBV27 with TRBJ2-7, with D possibly matching TRBD1 (6 bases). The CDR3 covers 15 residues. Looked up from germline, CDR1 is MNHEY and CDR2 is SMNVEV (reference sequence). The V gene lost 6 bases and the J gene lost 1 base, with 16 bases spanning the gap. The CDR3 loop is CASSPTLGASYEQYF. The CDR3 region has the DNA TGTGCCAGCAGCCCAACTCTGGGGGCATCCTACGAGCAGTACTTC.

This rearrangement joins TRBV12-3 or TRBV12-4 to TRBJ2-3, with 14 bases that match TRBD2. This CDR3 has 16 amino acids. The junction had 8 bases not matched to a gene; V was cut back by 6 bases and J by 6 bases. This CDR3 is CASSPRLAGGEDTQYF. For the CDR3, the DNA is TGTGCCAGCAGCCCCAGACTAGCGGGAGGGGAGGATACGCAGTATTTT.

The gene calls are TRBV19 and TRBJ1-6; 8 bases are a match to TRBD1. The V gene's germline CDR1 is LNHDA and CDR2 SQIVND (reference sequence). Unmatched junction bases numbered 11, after V lost 2 bases and J lost 8 bases. CDR3 size: 17 residues. The CDR3 DNA is TGTGCCAGTAGTATAACAGTTTCTTGGGGACAGGATTCACCCCTCCACTTT. Residues: CASSITVSWGQDSPLHF.

The V call is TRBV3-1, the J call TRBJ2-7; D not certain. The CDR3 has 11 amino acids. Trimming stripped 5 bases from V and 7 bases from J, with 9 bases between. Looked up from germline, CDR1 is LGHDT and CDR2 is YNNKEL (reference sequence). CDR3 sequence (DNA): TGTGCCAGCAGCGAACTGGGAGAGCAGTACTTC. Amino acid sequence: CASSELGEQYF.

V is TRBV5-1 and J is TRBJ2-5; 10 nucleotides line up with TRBD2. The CDR3 runs 15 residues. CDR1 is SGHRS and CDR2 is YFSETQ in the germline V gene. With 2 bases clipped from V and 6 bases from J, the junction kept 7 bases outside the gene matches. Here the CDR3 reads CASSLSASGSKTQYF. DNA of the CDR3: TGCGCCAGCAGCTTATCTGCTAGCGGGAGTAAGACCCAGTACTTC.

The J gene is TRBJ1-2, the V gene TRBV29-1; weak D call: TRBD1 (6 bases). The CDR3 loop spans 12 amino acids. V shed 7 bases and J shed 3 bases, with 12 bases lying between them. Looked up from germline, CDR1 is SQVTM and CDR2 is ANQGSEA. CDR3 nucleotide sequence: TGCAGCGCCCCGGCAGGGGACTATGGCTACACCTTC. Its translation is CSAPAGDYGYTF.

This clonotype was seen many times. The chain has TRBV6-5 and TRBJ2-5; no clear D. CDR1 is MNHEY, CDR2 SVGAGI, per germline. This CDR3 spans 17 amino acids. Trimming took 0 bases from V and 5 from J, leaving 19 bases between them. In DNA form, the CDR3 reads TGTGCCAGCAGTTACTCGGAGTTAGCAGGCTTTGGGGAGACCCAGTACTTC. It is translated as CASSYSELAGFGETQYF.

On this clonotype itself: No conserved phenylalanine or tryptophan ends this CDR3, so it is likely a read error. Because the CDR3's place on the DNA is in doubt, the DNA is left out and the CDR3 is given as listed by TCRdb. The chain recombines TRBV11-2 with TRBJ2-5; the table's D call, TRBD2, has no DNA check behind it. Per the germline V gene, CDR1 is SGHAT and CDR2 is FQNNGV. The CDR3 spans 10 residues, counting both ends. The CDR3 loop is CASSLHTGTS.

The gene calls are TRBV6-1 and TRBJ2-2; D is possibly TRBD1 or TRBD2 (6 bases each). V was clipped by 10 bases and J by 5 bases, with 23 bases between them. Germline V CDR1 and CDR2: MNHNS, SASEGT. The CDR3 consists of 16 residues. This CDR3 is CATSTLTGAGTGELFF. The DNA for the CDR3 is TGTGCCACCTCAACTCTGACGGGGGCGGGGACCGGGGAGCTGTTTTTT.

Concerning this clonotype itself: At one end the junction does not follow the germline gene, possibly because of a read error. The rearrangement links TRBV2 to TRBJ2-1; a weak D match, TRBD2 (5 bases). The CDR3 contains 15 residues. Germline V lookup: CDR1 SNHLY, CDR2 FYNNEI. CDR3 bases: TGTGCCAGCAGTGGGTTGGCTAGCCCCTACAATGAGCAGTCCTTC. Translated: CASSGLASPYNEQSF.

This clonotype appeared a few times. The CDR3: CASSYREYPGYTF. CDR3 nucleotides: TGTGCCAGCAGTTACAGGGAGTACCCTGGCTACACCTTC. The V and J genes are TRBV12-3 or TRBV12-4 and TRBJ1-2; D is possibly TRBD1 (6 bases). Trimming stripped 4 bases from V and 7 bases from J, with 13 bases between. The CDR3 runs 13 residues.

In this sample, this clonotype turned up many times. The chain is built from TRBV2 and TRBJ2-1, with D unclear. Trimming cost V 5 bases and J 2 bases, with 7 bases left between them. This CDR3 has 13 amino acids. The V gene's germline CDR1 is SNHLY and CDR2 FYNNEI. The CDR3, as DNA: TGTGCCAGCAGTTATCTGGCCTACAATGAGCAGTTCTTC. Translated, it gives CASSYLAYNEQFF.

The chain recombines TRBV29-1 with TRBJ2-7; TRBD1 agrees at 8 bases. This CDR3 is built from 12 residues. Germline CDR1 is SQVTM and CDR2 is ANQGSEA. With V trimmed by 5 bases and J by 6 bases, 6 bases remained unmatched. Here the CDR3 reads CSVRSGGVEQYF. CDR3 coding DNA: TGCAGCGTTCGGTCAGGGGGCGTCGAGCAGTACTTC.

This clonotype was seen at least ten times. CDR3 DNA sequence: TGTGCCAGCAGTTACAGAAGAGAAGCTTTCTTT. Its protein is CASSYRREAFF. This chain connects TRBV28 to TRBJ1-1; D not resolved. This CDR3 is built from 11 residues. The V gene's germline CDR1 is MDHEN and CDR2 SYDVKM. Deletions cut 4 bases from V and 8 bases from J, with 8 bases between.

On this clonotype: This sequence may be a read error, since a much larger clone differs from it by one base. For the CDR3, the DNA is TGTGCCAGCATGGGAGCCAAAAACATTCAGTACTTC. Translation: CASMGAKNIQYF. The genes are TRBV5-6 and TRBJ2-4; unclear D gene. Germline V gene lookup returns CDR1 SGHDT and CDR2 YYEEEE. The V end lost 6 bases, the J end lost 0 bases, and 4 bases lay between the germline ends. The CDR3 is made up of 12 amino acids.

This clonotype was counted only a few times. The gene calls are TRBV12-3 or TRBV12-4 and TRBJ2-4; 7 bases line up with TRBD1. Losses at the gene ends were 6 bases for V and 0 bases for J; bases not matched to a gene: 2. The CDR3 sequence is 14 residues long. CDR3 residues: CASRTGRAKNIQYF. The CDR3 DNA follows: TGTGCCAGCAGGACAGGGAGAGCCAAAAACATTCAGTACTTC.

This clonotype was recorded at least ten times. The chain joins TRBV5-5 to TRBJ2-5, with D possibly being TRBD1 (5 bases). The CDR3 loop spans 13 amino acids. V was trimmed by 5 bases and J by 4 bases, leaving 12 bases between them. Per germline, CDR1 SGHKS and CDR2 YYEKEE (reference sequence). In nucleotides, the CDR3 is TGTGCCAGCAGTCCGGACAATTCAGAGACCCAGTACTTC. It is translated as CASSPDNSETQYF.

At least ten counts were recorded for this clonotype. The chain recombines TRBV29-1 with TRBJ2-7; 7 positions match TRBD2. The length of the CDR3 is 14 residues. Per the germline V gene, CDR1 is SQVTM and CDR2 is ANQGSEA. J was trimmed by 0 bases and V by 7 bases; bases with no gene match: 9. The CDR3 DNA is TGCAGCGCCCTCCTAAGCGGGGTCTCCTACGAGCAGTACTTC. Residues: CSALLSGVSYEQYF.

This clonotype was observed many times. The chain employs TRBV27 and TRBJ2-7, with 7 bases matching TRBD1. CDR1 and CDR2 (germline): MNHEY, SMNVEV (reference sequence). V dropped 6 bases and J dropped 0; count of bases not matched to a gene: 8. The CDR3 has 15 amino acids. CDR3 bases: TGTGCCAGCAGCACGACAGGGAATCCCTCCTACGAGCAGTACTTC. Translating gives CASSTTGNPSYEQYF.

In its sample, this clonotype was seen many times. The V and J genes are TRBV28 and TRBJ2-7; 7 positions agree with TRBD2. This CDR3 spans 14 amino acids. The V and J ends lost 7 bases and 0 bases, in that order; junction bases with no gene match: 6. CDR1 and CDR2 (germline): MDHEN, SYDVKM. CDR3 protein: CASTRSGDSYEQYF. CDR3 coding DNA: TGTGCCAGCACCCGGAGCGGGGACTCCTACGAGCAGTACTTC.

This clonotype was seen many times. The genes are TRBV27 and TRBJ2-2; 8 bases agree with TRBD2. The trim removed 6 bases at V and 6 bases at J, leaving 15 bases unmatched. Per the germline V gene, CDR1 is MNHEY and CDR2 is SMNVEV (reference sequence). The CDR3 runs 17 residues. The CDR3 here is CASSWGLVTLGAGELFF. DNA for the CDR3: TGTGCCAGCAGCTGGGGACTAGTTACCTTGGGGGCCGGGGAGCTGTTTTTT.

In this sample, this clonotype turned up many times. This rearrangement joins TRBV6-1 to TRBJ1-6; no reliable D call. CDR1 is MNHNS and CDR2 is SASEGT in the germline V gene. Deletions cut 3 bases from V and 7 bases from J, with 19 bases between. This CDR3 has 17 amino acids. CDR3 region: CASSEVVRTRLNSPLHF. Here the CDR3 DNA reads TGTGCCAGCAGTGAGGTCGTCCGGACCCGCCTAAATTCACCCCTCCACTTT.

This clonotype occurred a few times. As DNA, the CDR3 is TGTGCCACCAGGGGACCGACCACTGAAGCTTTCTTT. Translated: CATRGPTTEAFF. V and J are TRBV24-1 and TRBJ1-1, with D maybe TRBD1 (5 bases). The CDR3 has 12 residues. Looked up from germline, CDR1 is KGHDR and CDR2 is SFDVKD. Trimming pared 7 bases from V and 4 bases from J, leaving 9 bases between.